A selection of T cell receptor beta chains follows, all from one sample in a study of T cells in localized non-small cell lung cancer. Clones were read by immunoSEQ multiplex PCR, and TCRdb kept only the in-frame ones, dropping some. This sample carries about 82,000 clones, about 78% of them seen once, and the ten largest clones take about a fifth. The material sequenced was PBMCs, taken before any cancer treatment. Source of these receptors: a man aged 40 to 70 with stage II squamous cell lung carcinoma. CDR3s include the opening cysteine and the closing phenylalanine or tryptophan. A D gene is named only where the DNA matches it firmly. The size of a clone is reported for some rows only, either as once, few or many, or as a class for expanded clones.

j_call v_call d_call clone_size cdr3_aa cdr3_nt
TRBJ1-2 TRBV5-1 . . CASSLDKGASFYGYTF TGCGCCAGCAGCTTGGATAAGGGAGCCTCTTTCTATGGCTACACCTTC
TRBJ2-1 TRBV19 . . CASSSFGSGNEQFF TGTGCCAGTAGCTCCTTCGGATCCGGAAATGAGCAGTTCTTC
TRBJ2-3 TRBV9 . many CASSSGTFNTDTQYF TGTGCCAGCAGCTCAGGGACATTTAACACAGATACGCAGTATTTT
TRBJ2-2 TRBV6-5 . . CASSRVIQNTGELFF TGTGCCAGCTCCCGGGTGATTCAGAACACCGGGGAGCTGTTTTTT
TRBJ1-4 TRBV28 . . CASSPPGRTNEKLFF TGTGCCAGCAGTCCGCCGGGGAGAACTAATGAAAAACTGTTTTTT
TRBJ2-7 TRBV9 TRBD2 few CASSVGPSGEYEQYF TGTGCCAGCAGCGTAGGACCTAGCGGGGAGTACGAGCAGTACTTC
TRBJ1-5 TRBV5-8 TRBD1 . CASSLGDRLNQPQHF TGTGCCAGCAGCCTGGGGGACAGACTGAATCAGCCCCAGCATTTT
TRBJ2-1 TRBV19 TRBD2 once CASSIGSSGSFNEQFF TGTGCCAGTAGTATCGGGTCTAGCGGGAGCTTCAATGAGCAGTTCTTC
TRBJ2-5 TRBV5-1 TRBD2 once CASRRLAGGQETQYF TGCGCCAGCAGGAGACTAGCGGGGGGTCAGGAGACCCAGTACTTC
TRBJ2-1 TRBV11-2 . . CASSWREGEQFF TGTGCCAGCAGCTGGAGAGAGGGTGAGCAGTTCTTC
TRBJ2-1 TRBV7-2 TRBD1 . CASRGPRTGLGNEQFF TGTGCCAGCCGCGGACCCCGGACAGGGTTGGGAAATGAGCAGTTCTTC
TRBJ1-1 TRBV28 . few CASSPRGYNTEAFF TGTGCCAGCAGTCCCCGGGGGTATAACACTGAAGCTTTCTTT
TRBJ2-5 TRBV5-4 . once CASSLGGGQETQYF TGTGCCAGCAGCTTGGGTGGGGGGCAAGAGACCCAGTACTTC
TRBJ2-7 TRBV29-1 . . CSVETPGRGVNEQYF TGCAGCGTTGAGACCCCCGGACGAGGGGTGAACGAGCAGTACTTC
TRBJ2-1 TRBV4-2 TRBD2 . CASSPGLAGGSSYNEQFF TGTGCCAGCAGCCCGGGACTAGCGGGAGGTAGCTCCTACAATGAGCAGTTCTTC
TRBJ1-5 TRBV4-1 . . CASSQAISGVLGPQHF TGCGCCAGCAGCCAAGCGATCTCTGGGGTATTGGGGCCCCAGCATTTT
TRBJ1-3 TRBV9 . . CASSVTGRTRSGNTIYF TGTGCCAGCAGCGTAACGGGACGGACGCGCTCTGGAAACACCATATATTTT
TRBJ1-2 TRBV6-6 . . CASSYSKGPGYTF TGTGCCAGCAGTTACTCTAAGGGGCCCGGCTACACCTTC
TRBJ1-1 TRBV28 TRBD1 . CASLVGQGSAFF TGTGCCAGCTTAGTCGGACAGGGGTCAGCTTTCTTT
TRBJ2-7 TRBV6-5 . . CASSYSGRSYEQYF TGTGCCAGCAGTTACTCTGGCCGCTCCTACGAGCAGTACTTC
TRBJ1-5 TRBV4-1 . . CASSPRENSNQPQHF TGCGCCAGCAGCCCCCGGGAGAATAGCAATCAGCCCCAGCATTTT
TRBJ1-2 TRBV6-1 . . CASSEGAGTNYGYTF TGTGCCAGCAGTGAGGGGGCAGGCACTAACTATGGCTACACCTTC
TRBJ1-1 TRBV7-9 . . CASTSGVSTEAFF TGTGCCAGCACCAGCGGAGTGAGCACTGAAGCTTTCTTT
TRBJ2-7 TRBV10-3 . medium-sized CAIKTGYEQYF TGTGCCATTAAGACTGGTTACGAGCAGTACTTC
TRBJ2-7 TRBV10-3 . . CAIRRDASIHEQYF TGTGCCATCAGGCGGGACGCCTCAATCCACGAGCAGTACTTC
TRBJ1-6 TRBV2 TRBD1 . CASRLDRARNSPLHF TGTGCCAGCAGACTGGACAGGGCTCGAAATTCACCCCTCCACTTT
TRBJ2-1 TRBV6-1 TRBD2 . CASSRLAGDHEQFF TGTGCCAGCAGTCGGCTAGCGGGAGACCATGAGCAGTTCTTC
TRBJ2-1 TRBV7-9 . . CASSSDRSYNEQFF TGTGCCAGCAGCTCCGACCGCTCCTACAATGAGCAGTTCTTC
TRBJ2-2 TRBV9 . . CASSFPYGLDTGELFF TGTGCCAGCAGCTTCCCCTATGGACTGGATACAGGGGAGCTGTTTTTT
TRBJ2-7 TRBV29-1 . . CSVEPDPGRGEQYF TGCAGCGTTGAACCAGATCCCGGACGTGGGGAGCAGTACTTC
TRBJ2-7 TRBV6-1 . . CASSLTSYEQYF TGTGCCAGCTCCTTAACCTCCTACGAGCAGTACTTC
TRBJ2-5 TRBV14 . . CASSQTRAAQETQYF TGTGCCAGCAGCCAGACCAGAGCTGCTCAAGAGACCCAGTACTTC
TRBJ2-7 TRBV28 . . CASSLGWGVYEQYF TGTGCCAGCAGCCTGGGATGGGGGGTCTACGAGCAGTACTTC
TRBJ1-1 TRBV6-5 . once CASRAGVVNTEAFF TGTGCCAGCAGAGCAGGGGTGGTGAACACTGAAGCTTTCTTT
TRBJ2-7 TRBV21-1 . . CASSTLYEQYF TGTGCCAGCAGCACACTCTACGAGCAGTACTTC
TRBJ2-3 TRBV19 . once CASSPARSPTDTQYF TGTGCCAGTAGCCCGGCGCGGTCGCCCACAGATACGCAGTATTTT